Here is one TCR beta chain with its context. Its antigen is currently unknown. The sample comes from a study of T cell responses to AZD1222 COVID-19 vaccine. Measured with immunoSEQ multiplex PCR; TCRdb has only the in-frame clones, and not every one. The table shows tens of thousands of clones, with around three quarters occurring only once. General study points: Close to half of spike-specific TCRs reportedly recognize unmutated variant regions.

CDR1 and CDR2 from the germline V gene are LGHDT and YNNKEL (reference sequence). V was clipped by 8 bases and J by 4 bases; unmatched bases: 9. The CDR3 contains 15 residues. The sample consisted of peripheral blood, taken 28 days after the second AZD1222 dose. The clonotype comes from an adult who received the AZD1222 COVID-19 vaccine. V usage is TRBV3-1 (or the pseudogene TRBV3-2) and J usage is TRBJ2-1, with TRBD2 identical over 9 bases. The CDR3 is CASSLLAGGYNEQFF. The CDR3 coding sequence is TGTGCCAGCTCACTACTAGCGGGCGGTTACAATGAGCAGTTCTTC.